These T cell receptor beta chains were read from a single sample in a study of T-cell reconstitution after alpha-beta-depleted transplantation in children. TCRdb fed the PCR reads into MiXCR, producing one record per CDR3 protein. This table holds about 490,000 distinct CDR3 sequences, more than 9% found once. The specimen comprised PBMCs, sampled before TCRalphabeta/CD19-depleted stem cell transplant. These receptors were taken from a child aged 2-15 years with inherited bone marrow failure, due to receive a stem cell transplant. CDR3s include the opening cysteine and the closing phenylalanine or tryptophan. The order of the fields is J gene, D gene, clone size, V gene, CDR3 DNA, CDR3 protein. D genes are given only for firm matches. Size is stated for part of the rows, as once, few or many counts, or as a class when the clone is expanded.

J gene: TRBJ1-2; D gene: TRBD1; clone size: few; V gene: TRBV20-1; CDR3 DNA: TGCAGTGCTAGATTATCCGGGACAGGGGTAGATGGCTACACCTTC; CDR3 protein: CSARLSGTGVDGYTF
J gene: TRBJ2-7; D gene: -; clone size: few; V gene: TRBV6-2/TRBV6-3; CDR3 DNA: TGTGCCAGCAGAATTTCGGGGGTTACTCCTCGTAACTTC; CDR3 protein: CASRISGVTPRNF
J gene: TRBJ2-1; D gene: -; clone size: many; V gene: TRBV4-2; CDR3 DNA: TGTGCCAGCAGCCCTGGAGTGGCGGAGATTAATGAGCAGTTCTTC; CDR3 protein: CASSPGVAEINEQFF
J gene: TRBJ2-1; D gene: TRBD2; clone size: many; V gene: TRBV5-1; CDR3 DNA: TGCGCCAGCAGCCCTTTTGCGGGAGGGATAAGCTCCTACAATGAGCAGTTCTTC; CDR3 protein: CASSPFAGGISSYNEQFF
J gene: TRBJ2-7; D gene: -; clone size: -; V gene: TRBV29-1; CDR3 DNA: TGCAGCGTTCAAAGCGGCGAGCAGTACTTC; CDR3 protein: CSVQSGEQYF
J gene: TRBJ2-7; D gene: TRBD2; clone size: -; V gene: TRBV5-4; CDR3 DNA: TGTGCCAGCAGCTCCCTTGGCGGGAGGGGCTACGAGCAGTACTTC; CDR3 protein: CASSSLGGRGYEQYF
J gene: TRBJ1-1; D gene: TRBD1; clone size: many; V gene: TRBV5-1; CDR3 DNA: TGCGCCAGCAGCACCCGGACAGGGGCTGAAGCTTTCTTT; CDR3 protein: CASSTRTGAEAFF
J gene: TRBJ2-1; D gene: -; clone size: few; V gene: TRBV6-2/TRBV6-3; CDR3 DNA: TGTGCCAGCAGTTACAGTGTCGTAGGACAGTACAATGAGCAGTTCTTC; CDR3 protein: CASSYSVVGQYNEQFF
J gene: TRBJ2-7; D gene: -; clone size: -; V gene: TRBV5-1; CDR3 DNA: TGCGCCAGCAGCTTGACGTTCCGAGCAGCTAACTACGAGCAGTACTTC; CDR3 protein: CASSLTFRAANYEQYF
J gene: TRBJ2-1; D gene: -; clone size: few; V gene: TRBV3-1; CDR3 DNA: TGTGCCAGCAGCCAAGGGTTCGACGGGGTGGAGCAGTTCTTC; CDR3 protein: CASSQGFDGVEQFF
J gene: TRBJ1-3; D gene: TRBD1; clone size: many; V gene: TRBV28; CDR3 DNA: TGTGCCAGCAGTTGGGGGACAGGGCCCTCTGGAAACACCATATATTTT; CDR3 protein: CASSWGTGPSGNTIYF
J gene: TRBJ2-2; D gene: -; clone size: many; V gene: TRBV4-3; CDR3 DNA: TGCGCCAGCAGCCATAGTCCCGGCACCGGGGAGCTGTTTTTT; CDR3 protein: CASSHSPGTGELFF
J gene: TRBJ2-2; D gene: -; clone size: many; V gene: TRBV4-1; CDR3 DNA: TGCGCCAGCAGCCTCAACTTAGGAGGGGTCGGCACCGGGGAGCTGTTTTTT; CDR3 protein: CASSLNLGGVGTGELFF
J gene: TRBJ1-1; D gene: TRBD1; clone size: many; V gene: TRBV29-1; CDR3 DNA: TGCAGCGTTGCCCCGACAGGGGATCCCACTGAAGCTTTCTTT; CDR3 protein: CSVAPTGDPTEAFF
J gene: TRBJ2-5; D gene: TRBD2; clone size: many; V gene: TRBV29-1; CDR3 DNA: TGCAGCGTGCCTCTAGCGGGAGTGTCCCAGTACTTC; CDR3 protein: CSVPLAGVSQYF
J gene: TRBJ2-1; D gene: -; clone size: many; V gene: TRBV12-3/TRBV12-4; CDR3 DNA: TGTGCCAGCAGTTCCCTAGTCCGGACTACCCCTGGGGAGCAGTTCTTC; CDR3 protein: CASSSLVRTTPGEQFF
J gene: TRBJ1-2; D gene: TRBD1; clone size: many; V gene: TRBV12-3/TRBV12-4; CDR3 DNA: TGTGCCAGCAGCCTGACAGGGTTCTATGGCTACACCTTC; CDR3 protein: CASSLTGFYGYTF
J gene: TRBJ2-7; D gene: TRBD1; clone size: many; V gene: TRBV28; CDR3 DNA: TGTGCCAGCAGTTCCGACGCAGGGGGTATTTACGAGCAGTACTTC; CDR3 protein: CASSSDAGGIYEQYF
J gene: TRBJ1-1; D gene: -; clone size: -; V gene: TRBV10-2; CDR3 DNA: TGCGCCAGCGGCGGGACCGCCTCGTACACTGAAACTTTCTTT; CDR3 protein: CASGGTASYTETFF
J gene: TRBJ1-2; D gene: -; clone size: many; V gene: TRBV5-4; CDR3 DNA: TGTGCCAGCAGCCCCCTGACGGCAGACTTAGCTAACTATGGCTACACCTTC; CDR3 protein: CASSPLTADLANYGYTF
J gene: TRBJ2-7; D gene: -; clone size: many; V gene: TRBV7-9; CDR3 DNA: TGTGCCAGCAGCCCAGAGGGGGGGAACGAGCAGTACTTC; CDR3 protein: CASSPEGGNEQYF
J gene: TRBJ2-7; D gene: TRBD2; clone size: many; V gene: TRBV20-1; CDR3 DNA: TGCAGTGCTGGGGGACCCAGACTAGCGCTATACGAGCAGTACTTC; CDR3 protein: CSAGGPRLALYEQYF
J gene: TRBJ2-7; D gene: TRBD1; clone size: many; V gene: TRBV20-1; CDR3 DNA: TGCAGTGCTAGGGGCGGGACAGGGATCTACGAGCAGTACTTC; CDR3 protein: CSARGGTGIYEQYF
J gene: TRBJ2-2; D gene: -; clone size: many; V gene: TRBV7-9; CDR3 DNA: TGTGCCAGCAGCTGGAACGTACTAGCCTTGGGGGAGCTGTTTTTT; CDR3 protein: CASSWNVLALGELFF
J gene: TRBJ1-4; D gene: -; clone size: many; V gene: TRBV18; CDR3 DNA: TGTGCCAGCTCACCACCGGGTCTCAGGTCAACTAATGAAAAACTGTTTTTT; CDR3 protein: CASSPPGLRSTNEKLFF
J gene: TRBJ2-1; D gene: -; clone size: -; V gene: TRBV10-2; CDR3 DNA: TGCGCCAGCAGCGTTCTAGAGGGCGAGTCCTACAATGAGCAGTTCTTC; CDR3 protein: CASSVLEGESYNEQFF
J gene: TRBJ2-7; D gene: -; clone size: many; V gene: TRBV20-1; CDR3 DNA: TGCAGTGCTAGAGATCTCGCTAGCGAAGTTACGGCGTTCGGGCAGTACTTC; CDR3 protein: CSARDLASEVTAFGQYF
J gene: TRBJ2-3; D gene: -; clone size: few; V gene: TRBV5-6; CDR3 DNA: TGTGCCAGCAGCTTTACCCGCACAGATACGCAGTATTTT; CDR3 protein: CASSFTRTDTQYF
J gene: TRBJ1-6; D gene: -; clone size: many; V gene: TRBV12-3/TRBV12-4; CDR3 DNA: TGTGCCAGCAGCCTCCGGCGATATTCACCCCTCCACTTT; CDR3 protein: CASSLRRYSPLHF
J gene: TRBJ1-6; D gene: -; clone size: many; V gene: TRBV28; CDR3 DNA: TGTGCCAGCAGGGGGCTTTGGGGCGCAAATTCACCCCTCCACTTT; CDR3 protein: CASRGLWGANSPLHF
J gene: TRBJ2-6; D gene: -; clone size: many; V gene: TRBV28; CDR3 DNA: TGTGCCAGCACCCCCTCCGTGGGGGGCGCTTGGGGGGCCAACGTCCTGACTTTC; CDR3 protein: CASTPSVGGAWGANVLTF
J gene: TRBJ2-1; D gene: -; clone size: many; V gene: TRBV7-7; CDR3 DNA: TGTGCCAGCAGCCCCTGGCGGGCCCCCTACAATGAGCAGTTCTTC; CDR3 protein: CASSPWRAPYNEQFF
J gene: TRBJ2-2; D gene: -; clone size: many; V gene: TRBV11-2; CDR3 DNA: TGTGCCAGCAGTCTAAACGGGGAGCTGTTTTTT; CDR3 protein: CASSLNGELFF
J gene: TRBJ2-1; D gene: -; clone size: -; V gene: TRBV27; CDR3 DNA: TGTGCCAGCAGTTTAATGGGCGAAAGCTCCTACAATGAGCAGTTCTTC; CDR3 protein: CASSLMGESSYNEQFF
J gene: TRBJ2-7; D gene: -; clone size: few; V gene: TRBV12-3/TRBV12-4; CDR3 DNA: TGTGCCAGCAGTTCAGGGGGAGGGGGCTACGAGCAGTACTTC; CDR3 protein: CASSSGGGGYEQYF
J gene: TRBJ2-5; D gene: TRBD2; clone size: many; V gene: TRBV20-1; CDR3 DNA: TGCAGTGCTAGAGATCGAAGACTAGCGCAAGAGACCCAGTACTTC; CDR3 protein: CSARDRRLAQETQYF
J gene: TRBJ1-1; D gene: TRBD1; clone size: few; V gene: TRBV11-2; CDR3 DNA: TGTGCCAGCAGCTTAGTCCCGGGACAGGGGTATGACACTGAAGCTTTCTTT; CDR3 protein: CASSLVPGQGYDTEAFF
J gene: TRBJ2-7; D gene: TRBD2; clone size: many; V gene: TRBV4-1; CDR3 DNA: TGCGCCAGCAGCCAAGACTCCTCCGGCGGGAGATCGGGGGAGCAGTACTTC; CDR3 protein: CASSQDSSGGRSGEQYF
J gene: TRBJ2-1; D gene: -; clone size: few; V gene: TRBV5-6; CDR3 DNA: TGTGCCAGCAGCTTGCGGGGGTTGACGTACAATGAGCAGTTCTTC; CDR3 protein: CASSLRGLTYNEQFF
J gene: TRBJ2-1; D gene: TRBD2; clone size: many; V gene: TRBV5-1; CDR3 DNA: TGCGCCAGCAGCTGGGGACTAGCGGACTACAATGAGCAGTTCTTC; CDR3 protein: CASSWGLADYNEQFF
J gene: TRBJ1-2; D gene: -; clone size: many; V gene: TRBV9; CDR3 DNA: TGTGCCAGCAGCGTAGTGGGGGTCCCGACACCTAATGGCTACACCTTC; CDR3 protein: CASSVVGVPTPNGYTF
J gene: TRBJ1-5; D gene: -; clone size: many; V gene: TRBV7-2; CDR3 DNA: TGTGCCAGCAGCGGACAGCCCAATCAGCCCCAGCATTTT; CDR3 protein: CASSGQPNQPQHF
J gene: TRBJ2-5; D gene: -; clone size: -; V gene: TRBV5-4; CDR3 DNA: TGTGCCAGCAGCTCGGTGGACTACCAAGAGACCCAGTACTTC; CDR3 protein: CASSSVDYQETQYF
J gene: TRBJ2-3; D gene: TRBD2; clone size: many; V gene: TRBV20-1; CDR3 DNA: TGCAGTGCTGCTTCTACGGGAGGGCCATTATTCACAGATACGCAGTATTTT; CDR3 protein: CSAASTGGPLFTDTQYF
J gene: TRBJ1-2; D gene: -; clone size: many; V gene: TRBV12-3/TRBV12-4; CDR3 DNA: TGTGCCAGCAGGGGCCCGTGGGGTCTTCCCACCGACTATGGCTACACCTTC; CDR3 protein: CASRGPWGLPTDYGYTF